These 7 T cell receptor beta chains share one sample of origin, sequenced in a study of T cells after yellow fever vaccination. TCRdb independently ran MiXCR on the 5' RACE reads; one entry per CDR3 protein. The sample includes approximately 600,000 distinct CDR3 sequences, 10% to 15% seen only once; the top ten take about 15%. Source: PBMCs, taken on the day of the yellow fever booster vaccination. The receptors originated from a man aged 25-45 years who received the YFV17D yellow fever vaccine.

Concerning this clonotype: Possible read error: a much larger clone is one base away. The chain carries TRBV7-2 and TRBJ2-3, with 7 bases identical to TRBD2. V lost 7 bases and J lost 5; bases outside the gene matches: 6. This CDR3 region has 13 residues. Germline CDR1 is SGHTA and CDR2 is FQGNSA. The CDR3 DNA reads TGTGCCAGCAACCGGACTAGATTAGATACGCAGTATTTT. Protein product: CASNRTRLDTQYF.

On this clonotype itself: One junction end disagrees with the germline gene, perhaps due to a read error. The chain recombines TRBV7-7 with TRBJ2-3, with D uncertain. The CDR3 totals 14 residues. Germline CDR1 SSHAT, CDR2 FNYEAQ (reference sequence). CDR3 DNA sequence: TGTGCTAGCAGCTTATCGGGCCCGAGGGATACGCAGTATTTT. It yields the protein CASSLSGPRDTQYF.

J is TRBJ2-5 and V is TRBV7-2, with D tentatively TRBD1 or TRBD2 (5 bases each). In germline, CDR1 is SGHTA, CDR2 FQGNSA. The V gene lost 6 bases and the J gene lost 1 base, with 12 bases spanning the gap. This CDR3 comprises 14 residues. CDR3 DNA sequence: TGTGCCAGCAGACCGGGACCCCTCCAAGAGACCCAGTACTTC. Protein sequence: CASRPGPLQETQYF.

As to this clonotype: One end of the junction varies from germline; a read error may be responsible. The chain employs TRBV15 and TRBJ2-7; tentatively, D is TRBD1 (6 bases). This CDR3 region has 15 residues. CDR1 and CDR2 from the germline V gene are LNHNV and YYDKDF (reference sequence). DNA of the CDR3: TGTGCCACCATCGCAGAACAGGGAGCCTCCCACGAGCAGTACTTC. As protein: CATIAEQGASHEQYF. The variable domain in full, completed from reference TRBV15 and TRBJ2-7, reads DAMVIQNPRYQVTQFGKPVTLSCSQTLNHNVMYWYQQKSSQAPKLLFHYYDKDFNNEADTPDNFQSRRPNTSFCFLDIRSPGLGDTAMYLCATIAEQGASHEQYFGPGTRLTVT.

This clonotype showed up just a few times. V gene TRBV14 combines with J gene TRBJ2-2; D is uncertain. This CDR3 is built from 13 residues. With 6 bases removed from V and 3 bases from J, the gap between germline ends came to 8 bases. From germline, CDR1 is SGHDN and CDR2 FVKESK. CDR3 protein: CASRVDHTGELFF. CDR3 nucleotides: TGTGCCAGCAGGGTCGACCACACCGGGGAGCTGTTTTTT.

The genes are TRBV20-1 and TRBJ2-5, with no clear D. There are 15 residues in the CDR3. Germline CDR1 DFQATT, CDR2 SNEGSKA (reference sequence). V gave up 8 bases and J gave up 1 base, with 20 bases separating them. CDR3 residues: CSSFEVHHSQETQYF. The CDR3, as DNA: TGCAGTTCTTTCGAAGTACACCATTCCCAAGAGACCCAGTACTTC.

This clonotype was seen at least ten times. The chain is built from TRBV7-2 and TRBJ2-1, with no clear D. With 4 bases removed from V and 3 bases from J, the gap between germline ends came to 10 bases. CDR3 size: 14 residues. CDR1 and CDR2 (germline): SGHTA, FQGNSA. CDR3 residues: CASSYMTSYNEQFF. The CDR3 DNA follows: TGTGCCAGCAGCTATATGACGAGCTACAATGAGCAGTTCTTC.